This TCR beta chain was identified in a study of cytomegalovirus exposure and HLA in healthy donors. Primers for the PCR totalled 60 Vbeta and 13 Jbeta. The method was immunoSEQ multiplex PCR; TCRdb's version includes in-frame clones alone and lacks a portion of them. The data show 150,000 or so clones, 82% seen once. The V segment lost 2 bases and the J segment 0 bases; nucleotides outside the gene matches: 24. The CDR3 runs 23 residues. Germline CDR1 reads MDHEN; CDR2 reads SYDVKM. The receptor's source is a woman aged 40-49 years in good health and CMV-seronegative. The sample consisted of PBMCs. The chain is built from TRBV28 and TRBJ1-5; 8 positions agree with TRBD1. CDR3 sequence: CASSLVPPRRGRWFGYSNQPQHF. For the CDR3, the DNA is TGTGCCAGCAGTTTAGTTCCCCCGCGCAGGGGGCGGTGGTTTGGATATAGCAATCAGCCCCAGCATTTT.